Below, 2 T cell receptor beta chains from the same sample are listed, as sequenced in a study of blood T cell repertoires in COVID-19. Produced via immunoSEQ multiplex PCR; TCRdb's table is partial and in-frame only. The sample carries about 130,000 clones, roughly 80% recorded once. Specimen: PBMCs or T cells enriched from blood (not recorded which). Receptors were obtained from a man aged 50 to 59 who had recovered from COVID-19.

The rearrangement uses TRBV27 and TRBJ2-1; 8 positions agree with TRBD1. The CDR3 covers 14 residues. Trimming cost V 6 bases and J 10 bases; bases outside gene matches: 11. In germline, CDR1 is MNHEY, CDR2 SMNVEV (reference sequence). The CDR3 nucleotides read TGTGCCAGCAGCCTCTCGACAGGGGTTGGCGAGCAGTTCTTC. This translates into CASSLSTGVGEQFF.

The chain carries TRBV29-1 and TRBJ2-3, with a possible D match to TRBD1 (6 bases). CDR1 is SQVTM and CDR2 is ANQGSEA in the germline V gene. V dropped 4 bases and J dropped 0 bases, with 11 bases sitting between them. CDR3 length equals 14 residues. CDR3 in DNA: TGCAGCGTTGTTGCCAGGGGAAGCACAGATACGCAGTATTTT. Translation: CSVVARGSTDTQYF.